These 7 T cell receptor beta chains came from one sample sequenced in a study of cytomegalovirus exposure and HLA in healthy donors. It was with 60 Vbeta and 13 Jbeta primers that the PCR ran. The table came from immunoSEQ multiplex PCR; TCRdb's copy has only in-frame clones and leaves some out. The sample lists over 150,000 clones; about 80% were seen once. The sample was PBMCs. The receptors derive from a woman between 50 and 59 years old in good health and CMV-seronegative.

The V gene is TRBV27, the J gene TRBJ2-1; 10 nucleotides match TRBD1. Per the germline V gene, CDR1 is MNHEY and CDR2 is SMNVEV (reference sequence). The CDR3 contains 15 residues. The J segment lost 8 bases and the V segment lost 2 bases, leaving 6 bases of the junction unmatched. CDR3 nucleotide sequence: TGTGCCAGCAGTTTAAGGCGGGACAGGGGCGATGAGCAGTTCTTC. This sequence encodes CASSLRRDRGDEQFF.

This chain links TRBV9 with TRBJ2-3; D is ambiguous. CDR1 is SGDLS, CDR2 YYNGEE, per germline. The CDR3 totals 14 residues. V was trimmed by 2 bases and J by 4 bases, leaving 11 bases between them. The CDR3 bases are TGTGCCAGCAGCGTCGGTAGCAACGCAGATACGCAGTATTTT. Its protein product is CASSVGSNADTQYF. The full variable domain, completed using reference TRBV9 and TRBJ2-3, is DSGVTQTPKHLITATGQRVTLRCSPRSGDLSVYWYQQSLDQGLQFLIQYYNGEERAKGNILERFSAQQFPDLHSELNLSSLELGDSALYFCASSVGSNADTQYFGPGTRLTVL.

The CDR3 region has the DNA TGTGCCAGCATTCTACAGGTCCCTACGAATCAGCCCCAGCATTTT. Translating it yields CASILQVPTNQPQHF. The chain uses TRBV6-6 and TRBJ1-5, with D possibly being TRBD1 (5 bases). Germline V CDR1 and CDR2: MNHNY, SVGAGI (reference sequence). The CDR3 consists of 15 residues. V lost 7 bases to trimming and J lost 4 bases, with 17 bases between them.

This clone has more than one count but fewer than ten. The chain is built from TRBV28 and TRBJ1-5; D unresolved. The length of the CDR3 is 15 residues. Trimming took off 4 bases at V and 9 bases at J, with 19 bases between the two ends. Germline CDR1 is MDHEN and CDR2 is SYDVKM. CDR3 loop: CASSSVYPLSGPQHF. The CDR3 DNA follows: TGTGCCAGCAGTTCCGTCTACCCGCTTTCAGGGCCCCAGCATTTT. The complete variable domain, with remaining parts taken from reference TRBV28 and TRBJ1-5, reads DVKVTQSSRYLVKRTGEKVFLECVQDMDHENMFWYRQDPGLGLRLIYFSYDVKMKEKGDIPEGYSVSREKKERFSLILESASTNQTSMYLCASSSVYPLSGPQHFGDGTRLSIL.

This clone came up a few times. This rearrangement joins TRBV2 to TRBJ2-1; 7 bases are a match to TRBD2. The J segment lost 2 bases and the V segment lost 7 bases, leaving 8 bases of the junction unmatched. The germline V gene has CDR1 SNHLY and CDR2 FYNNEI. This CDR3 has 15 residues. The CDR3 spells CASTRERGTYNEQFF. The CDR3, as DNA: TGTGCCAGCACTCGTGAGCGGGGCACCTACAATGAGCAGTTCTTC.

The rearrangement links TRBV5-1 to TRBJ1-4, with 9 positions matching TRBD1. After removal of 0 bases from V and 7 bases from J, the junction contained 4 bases not matched to a gene. The CDR3 has 15 amino acids. The germline V gene has CDR1 SGHRS and CDR2 YFSETQ. Here the CDR3 DNA reads TGCGCCAGCAGCTTGGGGGACAGGGTCGGTGAAAAACTGTTTTTT. Amino acid sequence: CASSLGDRVGEKLFF. The variable domain in full, with the rest retrieved from reference TRBV5-1 and TRBJ1-4, is KAGVTQTPRYLIKTRGQQVTLSCSPISGHRSVSWYQQTPGQGLQFLFEYFSETQRNKGNFPGRFSGRQFSNSRSEMNVSTLELGDSALYLCASSLGDRVGEKLFFGSGTQLSVL.

V is TRBV4-1 and J is TRBJ1-2; perhaps TRBD1 as D (5 bases). Trimming stripped 1 base from V and 2 bases from J, with 8 bases between. CDR1 MGHRA and CDR2 YSYEKL come from the germline V gene. The CDR3 loop spans 14 amino acids. In DNA form, the CDR3 reads TGCGCCAGCAGCCAAGTCGCAGGGAACTATGGCTACACCTTC. It specifies CASSQVAGNYGYTF.